Listed below are T cell receptor beta chains from one sample, sequenced in a study of blood T cell repertoires in COVID-19. Clones were sequenced by immunoSEQ multiplex PCR, and TCRdb holds only the in-frame ones, with some missing. The sample lists hundreds of thousands of clones, roughly 89% occurring once. The material sequenced was peripheral blood. Receptors were obtained from a woman aged 30 to 39 with COVID-19, enrolled during active disease. Both conserved end residues are part of each CDR3. The D gene is left open where the match is weak. Where a row states a size, it is once, few, many or the class of an expanded clone; other rows omit it.

D: TRBD1
J: TRBJ1-5
size: many
V: TRBV7-9
DNA: TGTGCCAGCAGCAGAGAGACAGGGGAAGATCAGCCCCAGCATTTT
CDR3: CASSRETGEDQPQHF

D: NA
J: TRBJ1-4
size: few
V: TRBV5-1
DNA: TGCGCCAGCAGCCCCTACCGGGACACCTCAACTAATGAAAAACTGTTTTTT
CDR3: CASSPYRDTSTNEKLFF

D: NA
J: TRBJ1-1
size: NA
V: TRBV11-2
DNA: TGTGCCAGCAGCTTAGATCGGTTTGACAGCTCACAAGGTTGGGGCACTGAAGCTTTCTTT
CDR3: CASSLDRFDSSQGWGTEAFF

D: TRBD1
J: TRBJ1-2
size: NA
V: TRBV7-2
DNA: TGTGCCAGCAGTCCAGACAGGGGCTACTATGGCTACACCTTC
CDR3: CASSPDRGYYGYTF

D: TRBD1
J: TRBJ2-2
size: NA
V: TRBV29-1
DNA: TGCAGCGCTGTGACAGGGTCGGGGACCGGGGAGCTGTTTTTT
CDR3: CSAVTGSGTGELFF

D: NA
J: TRBJ2-2
size: NA
V: TRBV6-5
DNA: TGTGCCAGCAGTACAGGGAACACCGGGGAGCTGTTTTTT
CDR3: CASSTGNTGELFF

D: TRBD2
J: TRBJ2-5
size: few
V: TRBV4-3
DNA: TGCGCCAGCAGCCAGGGGGGGGCCCAGTACTTC
CDR3: CASSQGGAQYF

D: NA
J: TRBJ2-7
size: once
V: TRBV3-1/TRBV3-2
DNA: TGTGCCAGCAGCCAGCCCGGGACACCGAGCTCCTACGAGCAGTACTTC
CDR3: CASSQPGTPSSYEQYF

D: NA
J: TRBJ1-1
size: NA
V: TRBV6-5
DNA: TGTGCCAGCAGTTACGGGCCAGCGGGCACTGAAGCTTTCTTT
CDR3: CASSYGPAGTEAFF

D: TRBD1
J: TRBJ1-2
size: NA
V: TRBV9
DNA: TGTGCCAGCAGCGGACCCCTAGGCAGGGGGCTTGGATATGGCTACACCTTC
CDR3: CASSGPLGRGLGYGYTF

D: NA
J: TRBJ1-5
size: NA
V: TRBV7-6
DNA: TGTGCCAGCAGCTTAGTGTCAGGGTCTCAGCCCCAGCATTTT
CDR3: CASSLVSGSQPQHF

D: NA
J: TRBJ2-6
size: NA
V: TRBV4-3
DNA: TGCGCCAGCAGCCGCTCAGGCTCTGGGGCCAACGTCCTGACTTTC
CDR3: CASSRSGSGANVLTF

D: TRBD2
J: TRBJ2-1
size: NA
V: TRBV6-5
DNA: TGTGCCAGCAGACTAGCGGGGGGGAGGAATGAGCAGTTCTTC
CDR3: CASRLAGGRNEQFF

D: NA
J: TRBJ2-5
size: NA
V: TRBV10-3
DNA: TGTGCCATCAAGAGTCGCGCGGGGCAAGAGACCCAGTACTTC
CDR3: CAIKSRAGQETQYF

D: NA
J: TRBJ1-2
size: NA
V: TRBV6-2/TRBV6-3
DNA: TGTGCCAGCAGTCTCACACACAGCTATGGCTACACCTTC
CDR3: CASSLTHSYGYTF

D: TRBD1
J: TRBJ1-6
size: once
V: TRBV11-3
DNA: TGTGCCAGCAGCTTAGGACAGGGGTCGTCGTATTCACCCCTCCACTTT
CDR3: CASSLGQGSSYSPLHF

D: TRBD1
J: TRBJ2-1
size: NA
V: TRBV3-1/TRBV3-2
DNA: TGTGCCAGCAGTCCTGGGACAGCCTACAATGAGCAGTTCTTC
CDR3: CASSPGTAYNEQFF

D: NA
J: TRBJ2-5
size: NA
V: TRBV2
DNA: TGTGCCAGCAGGTACGGGACAATACAAGAGACCCAGTACTTC
CDR3: CASRYGTIQETQYF

D: NA
J: TRBJ1-2
size: NA
V: TRBV5-1
DNA: TGCGCCAGCAGCTTGGGGTCAGTGGGGGCCAACTATGGCTACACCTTC
CDR3: CASSLGSVGANYGYTF

D: NA
J: TRBJ2-1
size: NA
V: TRBV2
DNA: TGTGCCAGCAGTGGCCTCAGGGGTTACAATGAGCAGTTCTTC
CDR3: CASSGLRGYNEQFF

D: NA
J: TRBJ2-7
size: NA
V: TRBV19
DNA: TGTGCCAGTAGTATTATGGATTCTAGCTACGAGCAGTACTTC
CDR3: CASSIMDSSYEQYF

D: NA
J: TRBJ2-1
size: NA
V: TRBV18
DNA: TGTGCCAGCTCTACTGCAGGGTACAATGAGCAGTTCTTC
CDR3: CASSTAGYNEQFF

D: NA
J: TRBJ2-1
size: NA
V: TRBV18
DNA: TGTGCCAGCTCACCCCTAGGGGTCCCAGGTACGAATGAGCAGTTCTTC
CDR3: CASSPLGVPGTNEQFF

D: TRBD1
J: TRBJ1-4
size: NA
V: TRBV18
DNA: TGTGCCAGCTCACTACAGGGGTGGTCTAATGAAAAACTGTTTTTT
CDR3: CASSLQGWSNEKLFF

D: NA
J: TRBJ1-5
size: NA
V: TRBV9
DNA: TGTGCCAGCCCCCTGCGGTTTTATAGCAATCAGCCCCAGCATTTT
CDR3: CASPLRFYSNQPQHF

D: TRBD2
J: TRBJ2-7
size: NA
V: TRBV19
DNA: TGTGCCAGTAGTATCGGGAGGGGCTACGAGCAGTACTTC
CDR3: CASSIGRGYEQYF

D: NA
J: TRBJ2-2
size: NA
V: TRBV28
DNA: TGTGCCAGCAGTTTTGGAGGGGTAGAGGTCACCGGGGAGCTGTTTTTT
CDR3: CASSFGGVEVTGELFF

D: NA
J: TRBJ1-1
size: NA
V: TRBV18
DNA: TGTGCCAGCTCACCAGGGGAGACTGAAGCTTTCTTT
CDR3: CASSPGETEAFF

D: NA
J: TRBJ1-1
size: NA
V: TRBV6-5
DNA: TGTGCCAACTCGAACAGGAACACTGAAGCTTTCTTT
CDR3: CANSNRNTEAFF

D: NA
J: TRBJ1-1
size: NA
V: TRBV19
DNA: TGTGCCAGTACAGGGGTGAACACTGAAGCTTTCTTT
CDR3: CASTGVNTEAFF

D: TRBD1
J: TRBJ1-1
size: NA
V: TRBV29-1
DNA: TGCAGCGTGGAGGGGACAGAATTTCATTTCGGGACTGAAGCTTTCTTT
CDR3: CSVEGTEFHFGTEAFF

D: TRBD1
J: TRBJ1-6
size: NA
V: TRBV7-8
DNA: TGTGCCAGCAGCTTACAGGACAGGGTAAAATCACCCCTCCACTTT
CDR3: CASSLQDRVKSPLHF

D: NA
J: TRBJ1-5
size: once
V: TRBV14
DNA: TGTGCCAGCAGCCTACGGACAGACAATCAGCCCCAGCATTTT
CDR3: CASSLRTDNQPQHF

D: TRBD1
J: TRBJ1-1
size: NA
V: TRBV7-3
DNA: TGTGCCAGCAGCCCTCGGGAGGGGGCAAACACTGAAGCTTTCTTT
CDR3: CASSPREGANTEAFF

D: NA
J: TRBJ2-7
size: NA
V: TRBV18
DNA: TGTGCCAGCTCACCGTCGACTTTCTACGAGCAGTACTTC
CDR3: CASSPSTFYEQYF

D: TRBD1
J: TRBJ1-2
size: NA
V: TRBV19
DNA: TGTGCCAGTAGTGTAGACAGGGACAGTAGGTATGGCTACACCTTC
CDR3: CASSVDRDSRYGYTF

D: NA
J: TRBJ2-3
size: NA
V: TRBV29-1
DNA: TGCAGCGTTGTGGCTCCCTTCCACACAGATACGCAGTATTTT
CDR3: CSVVAPFHTDTQYF

D: TRBD2
J: TRBJ2-1
size: NA
V: TRBV29-1
DNA: TGCAGCGTTATAAGACTAGCGGGTCACAATGAGCAGTTCTTC
CDR3: CSVIRLAGHNEQFF

D: NA
J: TRBJ1-6
size: NA
V: TRBV6-5
DNA: TGTGCCAGCAGTTACGAAAGGGGTTCACCCCTCCACTTT
CDR3: CASSYERGSPLHF

D: NA
J: TRBJ2-1
size: NA
V: TRBV19
DNA: TGTGCCAGTAGTATAGTAAGGAGCTCCTACAATGAGCAGTTCTTC
CDR3: CASSIVRSSYNEQFF

D: NA
J: TRBJ2-1
size: NA
V: TRBV15
DNA: TGTGCCACCAGCAGAGCCAGGGGTCGTCACAATGAGCAGTTCTTC
CDR3: CATSRARGRHNEQFF

D: NA
J: TRBJ2-3
size: NA
V: TRBV19
DNA: TGTGCCAGTAGAATGGTTTCGGGAGATACGCAGTATTTT
CDR3: CASRMVSGDTQYF

D: NA
J: TRBJ2-3
size: NA
V: TRBV5-1
DNA: TGCGCCAGCAGCCTGGAGGGGCAGGGCACAGATACGCAGTATTTT
CDR3: CASSLEGQGTDTQYF

D: NA
J: TRBJ2-2
size: once
V: TRBV9
DNA: TGTGCCAGCAGCCCATTCCAGGGCGGGGAGCTGTTTTTT
CDR3: CASSPFQGGELFF

D: TRBD1
J: TRBJ2-5
size: NA
V: TRBV4-1
DNA: TGCGCCAGCAGCCAAGGGACAGGGGAGGGTAAGACCCAGTACTTC
CDR3: CASSQGTGEGKTQYF

D: TRBD2
J: TRBJ2-1
size: NA
V: TRBV4-1
DNA: TGCGCCAGCAGCCAAGCCCTGACTAGCGGGCGTGGGGAGCAGTTCTTC
CDR3: CASSQALTSGRGEQFF

D: NA
J: TRBJ2-2
size: NA
V: TRBV7-2
DNA: TGTGCCAGCAGCCCAATGACCGGGGAGCTGTTTTTT
CDR3: CASSPMTGELFF

D: NA
J: TRBJ2-5
size: NA
V: TRBV9
DNA: TGTGCCAGCAACCCCCGGGACAACCAAGAGACCCAGTACTTC
CDR3: CASNPRDNQETQYF

D: NA
J: TRBJ1-1
size: few
V: TRBV28
DNA: TGTGCCAGCGGTTACCCTTGGAGGGTCATTGGGGACACTGAAGCTTTCTTT
CDR3: CASGYPWRVIGDTEAFF